The rows below give T cell receptor beta chains drawn from one sample of a study of T-cell reconstitution after alpha-beta-depleted transplantation in children. TCRdb used MiXCR to reprocess the PCR reads, holding one entry per CDR3 protein. The table records about 610,000 distinct CDR3 sequences, 8% to 11% of them present only once. The sample in question was PBMCs from the stem cell graft donor, obtained from the stem cell graft. Receptors were obtained from a human donor who donated a stem cell graft to a child with acute myeloid leukemia. Both conserved end residues are part of each CDR3. D genes are given only for firm matches. A row's size may be missing; if present it is once, few, many or a size class.

size	J	V	D	CDR3	DNA
-	TRBJ2-5	TRBV20-1	TRBD2	CSADGGGETQYF	TGCAGTGCCGACGGGGGGGGTGAGACCCAGTACTTC
-	TRBJ1-5	TRBV28	TRBD1	CASSFPLGTANQPQHF	TGTGCCAGCAGTTTCCCCCTCGGGACAGCGAATCAGCCCCAGCATTTT
many	TRBJ2-7	TRBV5-1	-	CASSPTGRISPNYEQYF	TGCGCCAGCAGCCCTACGGGACGAATCTCTCCTAACTACGAGCAGTACTTC
-	TRBJ1-1	TRBV20-1	-	CSPGGGDKPTAEAFF	TGCAGTCCCGGAGGGGGTGACAAGCCCACAGCCGAAGCTTTCTTT
-	TRBJ1-1	TRBV6-2/TRBV6-3	TRBD1	CASSYRQGKTEAFF	TGTGCCAGCAGTTACCGACAGGGGAAAACTGAAGCTTTCTTT
few	TRBJ2-7	TRBV20-1	TRBD2	CSARGETSGSYEQYF	TGCAGTGCTAGAGGGGAGACTAGCGGATCCTACGAGCAGTACTTC
-	TRBJ1-5	TRBV20-1	-	CSAKNTLARKVHQPQHF	TGCAGTGCAAAAAATACCCTGGCCCGGAAGGTACATCAGCCCCAGCATTTT
few	TRBJ2-1	TRBV7-2	TRBD2	CASSLSGRRSYNEQFF	TGTGCCAGCAGCTTGAGCGGGAGACGCTCCTACAATGAGCAGTTCTTC
-	TRBJ2-6	TRBV5-5	-	CASSLGGGGHSGANVLTF	TGTGCCAGCAGCTTGGGTGGAGGGGGCCACTCTGGGGCCAACGTCCTGACTTTC
-	TRBJ2-4	TRBV5-5	-	CASRVTAAKNIQYF	TGTGCCAGCAGGGTGACAGCAGCCAAAAACATTCAGTACTTC
many	TRBJ2-1	TRBV5-1	TRBD2	CASSYSGAYNEQFF	TGCGCCAGCAGCTATAGCGGGGCCTACAATGAGCAGTTCTTC
few	TRBJ2-1	TRBV4-1	TRBD2	CASSQRSGRNLLPYNEQFF	TGCGCCAGCAGCCAAAGGAGCGGGAGGAACCTACTTCCTTACAATGAGCAGTTCTTC
many	TRBJ2-1	TRBV20-1	-	CSAASQRVSEQFF	TGCAGTGCTGCGAGCCAGCGGGTCAGTGAGCAGTTCTTC
many	TRBJ2-2	TRBV9	-	CASSVVKGWARTNTGELFF	TGTGCCAGCAGCGTAGTTAAAGGGTGGGCGCGGACCAACACCGGGGAGCTGTTTTTT
few	TRBJ1-1	TRBV18	-	CASSLTRPTNTEAFF	TGTGCCAGCTCACTTACAAGACCGACGAACACTGAAGCTTTCTTT
-	TRBJ2-5	TRBV2	TRBD2	CASSELLGNPWGAGLAHQETQYF	TGTGCCAGCAGTGAACTCCTTGGGAACCCATGGGGGGCCGGACTAGCGCATCAAGAGACCCAGTACTTC
-	TRBJ1-1	TRBV7-2	-	CASCRGEVSTAFF	TGTGCCAGCTGCCGGGGGGAAGTATCGACAGCTTTCTTT
many	TRBJ2-1	TRBV21-1	-	CASGGTSGSSEPYNEQFF	TGTGCCAGCGGCGGGACTAGCGGGAGTTCAGAGCCCTACAATGAGCAGTTCTTC
few	TRBJ1-5	TRBV20-1	-	CSASPPSGNQPQHF	TGCAGTGCTAGTCCACCGTCGGGCAATCAGCCCCAGCATTTT
-	TRBJ2-5	TRBV6-2/TRBV6-3	TRBD2	CASSYSIAGAGETQYF	TGTGCCAGCAGTTACTCCATAGCGGGAGCCGGGGAGACCCAGTACTTC
few	TRBJ1-3	TRBV29-1	-	CSVEGTQGNTIYF	TGCAGCGTTGAAGGGACACAGGGAAACACCATATATTTT
few	TRBJ2-7	TRBV7-8	-	CASSIPGNYEQYF	TGTGCCAGCAGCATCCCGGGGAACTACGAGCAGTACTTC
medium-sized	TRBJ2-2	TRBV12-3/TRBV12-4	-	CASSFKPQELFF	TGTGCCAGCAGTTTCAAGCCCCAGGAGCTGTTTTTT
many	TRBJ1-1	TRBV29-1	-	CSVIGNQNTEAFF	TGCAGCGTTATCGGGAACCAGAACACTGAAGCTTTCTTT
few	TRBJ2-1	TRBV10-2	TRBD2	CASSGTSGTNNEQFF	TGCGCCAGCAGTGGGACTAGCGGAACGAACAATGAGCAGTTCTTC
many	TRBJ2-3	TRBV12-3/TRBV12-4	-	CASSGRGPDTQYF	TGTGCCAGCAGTGGCCGGGGTCCGGATACGCAGTATTTT
few	TRBJ2-3	TRBV4-3	TRBD2	CASSLRTSGSGTDTQYF	TGCGCCAGCAGCCTTCGGACTAGCGGGAGTGGCACAGATACGCAGTATTTT
-	TRBJ1-2	TRBV20-1	-	CSAIQTGVYGYTF	TGCAGTGCTATTCAGACCGGGGTCTATGGCTACACCTTC
-	TRBJ2-1	TRBV29-1	TRBD1	CSVGGDSYNEQFF	TGCAGCGTTGGTGGGGACAGCTACAATGAGCAGTTCTTC
-	TRBJ2-7	TRBV15	TRBD2	CATSREREGYEEYF	TGTGCCACCAGCAGAGAACGGGAGGGCTACGAGGAGTACTTC
many	TRBJ2-2	TRBV5-1	-	CASSSRDSQNTGELFF	TGCGCCAGCAGCTCCCGGGACTCTCAGAACACCGGGGAGCTGTTTTTT
-	TRBJ2-5	TRBV15	TRBD1	CATSRDSGGEKTQYF	TGTGCCACCAGCAGAGATTCAGGGGGCGAAAAGACCCAGTACTTC
-	TRBJ1-5	TRBV14	-	CASSQGGQYSNQPQHF	TGTGCCAGCAGCCAAGGTGGACAGTATAGCAATCAGCCCCAGCATTTT
few	TRBJ1-3	TRBV20-1	-	CSARAGDRNTIYF	TGCAGTGCTAGAGCAGGTGATCGAAACACCATATATTTT
many	TRBJ2-7	TRBV29-1	TRBD1	CSVEDRDREYEQYF	TGCAGCGTTGAAGATCGGGACAGGGAGTACGAGCAGTACTTC
few	TRBJ2-1	TRBV5-4	-	CASRPGEPSYNEQFF	TGTGCCAGCAGACCTGGAGAACCCTCGTACAATGAGCAGTTCTTC
many	TRBJ1-2	TRBV7-3	TRBD1	CASSLRWTGIIYGYTF	TGTGCCAGCAGCTTAAGGTGGACAGGGATTATCTATGGCTACACCTTC
many	TRBJ2-5	TRBV6-2/TRBV6-3	-	CASSYRQETQYF	TGTGCCAGCAGTTACAGACAAGAGACCCAGTACTTC
many	TRBJ2-7	TRBV5-1	TRBD1	CASSPGTGMYEQYF	TGCGCCAGCAGCCCCGGGACAGGGATGTACGAGCAGTACTTC
many	TRBJ2-7	TRBV28	-	CASSSLYGLGFYEQYF	TGTGCCAGCAGTTCCCTTTATGGGCTTGGATTCTACGAGCAGTACTTC
many	TRBJ2-1	TRBV29-1	-	CSVYSGLLHDNEQFF	TGCAGCGTTTACTCAGGGTTATTGCACGACAATGAGCAGTTCTTC
many	TRBJ2-7	TRBV9	-	CASSATPSYEQYF	TGTGCCAGCAGCGCCACTCCTAGCTACGAGCAGTACTTC
-	TRBJ1-1	TRBV5-1	TRBD1	CASGDTGEGTEAFF	TGCGCCAGCGGAGATACAGGGGAGGGGACTGAAGCTTTCTTT
many	TRBJ1-4	TRBV2	TRBD1	CASSEGQGFATNEKLFF	TGTGCCAGCAGCGAGGGACAGGGATTTGCAACTAATGAAAAACTGTTTTTT
few	TRBJ2-7	TRBV3-1	TRBD1	CASSQGGGWEQYF	TGTGCCAGCAGCCAAGGAGGGGGCTGGGAGCAGTACTTC
-	TRBJ2-7	TRBV27	TRBD1	CASSFYRGSDSYEQYF	TGTGCCAGCAGTTTTTACAGGGGAAGTGATTCCTACGAGCAGTACTTC
few	TRBJ2-5	TRBV24-1	-	CATSDLRASQETQYF	TGTGCCACCAGTGATTTACGAGCGTCTCAAGAGACCCAGTACTTC
-	TRBJ2-3	TRBV6-2/TRBV6-3	-	CASSYLTRSDTQYF	TGTGCCAGCAGTTACTTAACCCGAAGCGATACGCAGTATTTT
-	TRBJ2-7	TRBV20-1	-	CSARDLATAYEQYF	TGCAGTGCTAGAGATTTAGCAACGGCCTACGAGCAGTACTTC
many	TRBJ1-4	TRBV7-9	-	CASSLAGPTDGKLFF	TGTGCCAGCAGCTTAGCCGGGCCTACAGATGGAAAACTGTTTTTT
-	TRBJ1-5	TRBV5-1	TRBD1	CASSAGDRAGQPQHF	TGCGCCAGCAGCGCGGGCGACAGGGCGGGTCAGCCCCAGCATTTT
many	TRBJ1-1	TRBV10-3	-	CATTQGLDTEAFF	TGTGCCACCACACAGGGACTGGACACTGAAGCTTTCTTT